This T cell receptor beta chain came from a study of T cell responses to AZD1222 COVID-19 vaccine. Per the germline V gene, CDR1 is DFQATT and CDR2 is SNEGSKA (reference sequence). Trimming removed 3 bases from V and 4 bases from J, with 6 bases in between. The CDR3 length is 11 residues. Method: immunoSEQ multiplex PCR; TCRdb's copy keeps in-frame clones and lacks some. The data show under 110,000 clones, with 75% to 95% seen just once and 1% to 1.5% held by the top ten. By sample share, this clone is medium-sized. This receptor was taken from an adult in good health. The genes are TRBV20-1 and TRBJ1-2, with TRBD1 as a possible D gene (6 bases). Sequences were derived from peripheral blood, sampled on day 0 of AZD1222 vaccination. The CDR3 region has the DNA TGCAGTGCTAGGGGGGCCTATGGCTACACCTTC. Protein product: CSARGAYGYTF.